This T cell receptor beta chain emerged from a study of cytomegalovirus exposure and HLA in healthy donors. This clone was observed a handful of times. Its antigen remains unidentified. The study's findings and limits: The study labeled 180 or so TCR beta chains cytomegalovirus-associated.

The CDR3 contains 14 residues. With V trimmed by 4 bases and J by 5 bases, 4 bases remained unmatched. CDR1 is SGHDT, CDR2 YYEEEE, per germline. Healthy bone marrow donors formed the donor group. Missing from this donor's record is the CMV serostatus. In the PCR, 60 Vbeta and 13 Jbeta primers were used. As handled by the study authors: Later reanalysis found roughly 80 million unique TCR beta chains, approximately 11 million of them shared. Repertoires were generated with immunoSEQ multiplex PCR, while TCRdb's copy carries only in-frame clones and drops some. That table furnishes V, J and clone size, whereas the DNA furnished D and trimming. The sample holds fewer than 90,000 clones, 80% to 90% seen once.

The receptor's source is a human donor in good health. J is TRBJ2-1 and V is TRBV5-6; 9 bases align to TRBD1. Sequencing was carried out using PBMCs. CDR3 nucleotide sequence: TGTGCCAGCAGCCCCCGACAGGGGGACAATGAGCAGTTCTTC. This encodes CASSPRQGDNEQFF.